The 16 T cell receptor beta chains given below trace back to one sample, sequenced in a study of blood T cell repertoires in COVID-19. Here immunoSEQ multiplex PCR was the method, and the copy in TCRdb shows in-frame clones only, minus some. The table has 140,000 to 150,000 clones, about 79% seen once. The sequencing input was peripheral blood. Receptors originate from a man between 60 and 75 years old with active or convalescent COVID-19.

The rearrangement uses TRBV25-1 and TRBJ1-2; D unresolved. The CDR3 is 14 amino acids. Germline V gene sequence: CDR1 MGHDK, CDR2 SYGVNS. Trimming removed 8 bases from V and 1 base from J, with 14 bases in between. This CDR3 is CASEPLGSNYGYTF. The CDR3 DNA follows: TGTGCCAGCGAACCCCTGGGGAGTAACTATGGCTACACCTTC.

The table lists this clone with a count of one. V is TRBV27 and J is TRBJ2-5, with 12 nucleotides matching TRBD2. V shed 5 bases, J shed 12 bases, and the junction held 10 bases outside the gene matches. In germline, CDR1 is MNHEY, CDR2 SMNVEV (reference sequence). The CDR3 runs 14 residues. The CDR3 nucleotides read TGTGCCAGCAGTCTGGGGACTAGCGGGCTACGCAAGTACTTC. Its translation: CASSLGTSGLRKYF.

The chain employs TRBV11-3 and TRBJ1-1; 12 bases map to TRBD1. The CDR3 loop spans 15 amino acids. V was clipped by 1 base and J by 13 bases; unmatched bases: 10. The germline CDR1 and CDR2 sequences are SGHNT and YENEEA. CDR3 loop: CASSLGSGTGGAGFF. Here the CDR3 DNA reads TGTGCCAGCAGCTTAGGATCCGGGACAGGGGGCGCGGGTTTCTTT.

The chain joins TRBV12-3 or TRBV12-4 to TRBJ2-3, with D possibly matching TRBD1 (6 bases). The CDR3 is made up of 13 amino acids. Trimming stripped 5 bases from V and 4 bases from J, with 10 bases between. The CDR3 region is CASSTDRPDTQYF. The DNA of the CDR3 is TGTGCCAGCAGTACTGACAGGCCAGATACGCAGTATTTT.

CDR3 DNA sequence: TGTGCCAGCAGCGTGGGTGGCGCTCTGGGCGATGGCTACACCTTC. Translation gives CASSVGGALGDGYTF. This sequence joins TRBV11-3 and TRBJ1-2; D gene unclear. Trimming stripped 5 bases from V and 6 bases from J, with 19 bases between. The CDR3 sequence is 15 residues long. CDR1 and CDR2 (germline): SGHNT, YENEEA.

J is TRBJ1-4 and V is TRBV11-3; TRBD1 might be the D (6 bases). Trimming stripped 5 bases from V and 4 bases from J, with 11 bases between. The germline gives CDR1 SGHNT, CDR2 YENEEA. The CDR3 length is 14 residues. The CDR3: CASSNTGHNEKLFF. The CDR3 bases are TGTGCCAGCAGCAATACAGGGCATAATGAAAAACTGTTTTTT. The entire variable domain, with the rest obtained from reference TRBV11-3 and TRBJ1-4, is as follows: EAGVVQSPRYKIIEKKQPVAFWCNPISGHNTLYWYLQNLGQGPELLIRYENEEAVDDSQLPKDRFSAERLKGVDSTLKIQPAELGDSAVYLCASSNTGHNEKLFFGSGTQLSVL.

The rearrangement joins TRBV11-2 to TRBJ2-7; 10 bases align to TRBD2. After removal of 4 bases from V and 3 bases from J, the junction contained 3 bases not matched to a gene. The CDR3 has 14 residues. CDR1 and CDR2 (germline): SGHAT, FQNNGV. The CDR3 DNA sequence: TGTGCCAGCAGCTCGTTAGCGGGAGGCTACGAGCAGTACGTC. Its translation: CASSSLAGGYEQYV.

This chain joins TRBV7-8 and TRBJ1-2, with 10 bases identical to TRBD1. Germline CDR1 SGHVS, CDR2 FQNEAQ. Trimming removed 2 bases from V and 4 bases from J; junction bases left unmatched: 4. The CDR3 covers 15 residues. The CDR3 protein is CASSLIRTGGYGYTF. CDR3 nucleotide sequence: TGTGCCAGCAGCTTAATTCGGACAGGGGGCTATGGCTACACCTTC.

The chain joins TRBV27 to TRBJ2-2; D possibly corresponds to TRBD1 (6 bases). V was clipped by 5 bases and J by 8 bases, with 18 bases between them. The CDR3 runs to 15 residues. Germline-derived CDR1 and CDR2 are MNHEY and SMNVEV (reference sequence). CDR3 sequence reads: CASSLRDMLSGELFF. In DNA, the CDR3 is TGTGCCAGCAGTCTCCGGGACATGTTATCTGGGGAGCTGTTTTTT.

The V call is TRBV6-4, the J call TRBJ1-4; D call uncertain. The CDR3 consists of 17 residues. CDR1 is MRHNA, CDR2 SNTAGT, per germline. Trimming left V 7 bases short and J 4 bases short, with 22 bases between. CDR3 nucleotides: TGTGCCAGCAAGCCCCCTGGGGAGGTACGAGGTAATGAAAAACTGTTTTTT. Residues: CASKPPGEVRGNEKLFF.

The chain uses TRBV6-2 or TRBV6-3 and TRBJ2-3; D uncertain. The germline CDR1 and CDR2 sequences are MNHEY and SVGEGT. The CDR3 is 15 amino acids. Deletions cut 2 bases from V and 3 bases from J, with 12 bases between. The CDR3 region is CASSYKKTRTDTQYF. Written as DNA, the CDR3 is TGTGCCAGCAGTTACAAGAAAACACGAACAGATACGCAGTATTTT.

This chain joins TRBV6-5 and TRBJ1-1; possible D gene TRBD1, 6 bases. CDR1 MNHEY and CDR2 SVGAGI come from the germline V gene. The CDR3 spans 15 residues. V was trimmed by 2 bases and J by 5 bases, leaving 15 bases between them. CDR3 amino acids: CASSYAGRGGTEAFF. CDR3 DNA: TGTGCCAGCAGTTACGCAGGCAGGGGCGGAACTGAAGCTTTCTTT.

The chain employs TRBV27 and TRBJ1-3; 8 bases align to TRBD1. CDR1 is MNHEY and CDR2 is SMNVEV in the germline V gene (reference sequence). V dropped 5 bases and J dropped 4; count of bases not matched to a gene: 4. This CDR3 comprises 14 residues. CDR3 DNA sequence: TGTGCCAGCAGTCTTGACAGGGGAGGAAACACCATATATTTT. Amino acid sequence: CASSLDRGGNTIYF.

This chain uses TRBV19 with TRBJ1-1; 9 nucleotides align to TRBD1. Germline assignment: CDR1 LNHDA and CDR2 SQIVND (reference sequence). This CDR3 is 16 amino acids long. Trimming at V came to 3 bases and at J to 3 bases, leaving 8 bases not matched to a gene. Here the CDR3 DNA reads TGTGCCAGTAGTATGGGACAGGGTCCGGGTGACACTGAAGCTTTCTTT. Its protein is CASSMGQGPGDTEAFF.

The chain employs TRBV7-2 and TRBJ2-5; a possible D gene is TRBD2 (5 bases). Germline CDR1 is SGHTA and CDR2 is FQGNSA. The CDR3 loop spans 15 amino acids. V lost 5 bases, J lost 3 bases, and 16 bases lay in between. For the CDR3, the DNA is TGTGCCAGCAGCCCCGCTTCGGGGAGAGAAGAGACCCAGTACTTC. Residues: CASSPASGREETQYF.

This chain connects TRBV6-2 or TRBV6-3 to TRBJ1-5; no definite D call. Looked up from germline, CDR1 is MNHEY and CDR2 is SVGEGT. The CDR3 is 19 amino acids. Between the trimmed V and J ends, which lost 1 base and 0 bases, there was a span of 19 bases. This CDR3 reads CASSYYLERELYSNQPQHF. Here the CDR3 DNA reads TGTGCCAGCAGTTACTACCTTGAACGGGAACTTTATAGCAATCAGCCCCAGCATTTT.